A selection of T cell receptor beta chains follows, all from one sample in a study of PD-1 blockade in classical Hodgkin lymphoma. Assay: immunoSEQ multiplex PCR; the TCRdb copy retains only in-frame clones and omits some. The data show roughly 150,000 clones, 78% seen once. The source material was peripheral blood mononuclear cells (PBMCs), sampled before the second cycle of nivolumab. These receptors were taken from a human donor with classical Hodgkin lymphoma. CDR3s include the opening cysteine and the closing phenylalanine or tryptophan. The order of the fields is V gene, D gene, CDR3 protein. The D gene is left open where the match is weak.

v_gene: TRBV28
d_gene: NA
CDR3aa: CASSAEWTNEQFF

v_gene: TRBV10-3
d_gene: TRBD1
CDR3aa: CAISDRGLVGEQYF

v_gene: TRBV6-5
d_gene: NA
CDR3aa: CASSDSGRNTEAFF

v_gene: TRBV19
d_gene: NA
CDR3aa: CASTFAPDYGYTF

v_gene: TRBV4-3
d_gene: NA
CDR3aa: CASSRSGTSRELFF

v_gene: TRBV10-3
d_gene: TRBD1
CDR3aa: CAIRGTGPQETQYF

v_gene: TRBV27
d_gene: NA
CDR3aa: CASSQIQGIASYEQYF

v_gene: TRBV5-1
d_gene: NA
CDR3aa: CASSRDATDTQYF

v_gene: TRBV7-8
d_gene: TRBD1
CDR3aa: CASSSGQGVGQPQHF

v_gene: TRBV29-1
d_gene: TRBD2
CDR3aa: CSVDFGGGLGDTQYF

v_gene: TRBV7-9
d_gene: NA
CDR3aa: CASSLSGPINEQFF

v_gene: TRBV29-1
d_gene: TRBD1
CDR3aa: CSATGQGGETQYF

v_gene: TRBV19
d_gene: NA
CDR3aa: CASSIGAGINTDTQYF

v_gene: TRBV7-6
d_gene: TRBD2
CDR3aa: CASSLGAGEWDTQYF

v_gene: TRBV6-6
d_gene: TRBD2
CDR3aa: CASRVTSGTLYEQYF

v_gene: TRBV27
d_gene: NA
CDR3aa: CASSLRDNEQFF

v_gene: TRBV5-1
d_gene: NA
CDR3aa: CASSLGPGAKVVEYF

v_gene: TRBV2
d_gene: NA
CDR3aa: CASSEEAGNTIYF

v_gene: TRBV6-1
d_gene: TRBD1
CDR3aa: CASSTDRDNYGYTF

v_gene: TRBV11-3
d_gene: TRBD1
CDR3aa: CASNAGQGSYEQYF

v_gene: TRBV23-1
d_gene: NA
CDR3aa: CASLNYGYTF

v_gene: TRBV11-1
d_gene: TRBD1
CDR3aa: CASSAYRGPYNEQFF

v_gene: TRBV2
d_gene: NA
CDR3aa: CASSFSGLQNQPQHF

v_gene: TRBV6-6
d_gene: NA
CDR3aa: CASSYGESGNYGYTF

v_gene: TRBV10-3
d_gene: NA
CDR3aa: CAISTGLSNTGELFF

v_gene: TRBV7-2
d_gene: NA
CDR3aa: CASSLQQKETQYF

v_gene: TRBV7-3
d_gene: NA
CDR3aa: CASSLASYGYTF

v_gene: TRBV7-3
d_gene: NA
CDR3aa: CASSLNFGGKNEQFF

v_gene: TRBV6-5
d_gene: TRBD1
CDR3aa: CASSYSGQGSTDTQYF

v_gene: TRBV29-1
d_gene: TRBD2
CDR3aa: CSVGASGSGTQYF

v_gene: TRBV4-3
d_gene: TRBD2
CDR3aa: CASSQVIAGYYEQYF

v_gene: TRBV20-1
d_gene: NA
CDR3aa: CSAANQETQYF

v_gene: TRBV28
d_gene: TRBD1
CDR3aa: CASSPGQSYGYTF

v_gene: TRBV7-2
d_gene: NA
CDR3aa: CASSLAGRVHSYEQYF

v_gene: TRBV7-2
d_gene: TRBD1
CDR3aa: CASSPGQALLGYTF

v_gene: TRBV25-1
d_gene: NA
CDR3aa: CASSERLGGSEKLFF

v_gene: TRBV9
d_gene: TRBD1
CDR3aa: CASSGAGGFTEAFF

v_gene: TRBV2
d_gene: NA
CDR3aa: CASNPTRGGNEQFF

v_gene: TRBV7-2
d_gene: NA
CDR3aa: CASRDRTNEKLFF

v_gene: TRBV29-1
d_gene: TRBD2
CDR3aa: CSVARGGTDTQYF

v_gene: TRBV7-9
d_gene: TRBD1
CDR3aa: CASSLGQTITNYGYTF

v_gene: TRBV9
d_gene: NA
CDR3aa: CASTSAGSQETQYF

v_gene: TRBV6-4
d_gene: NA
CDR3aa: CASSDSEGIEETQYF

v_gene: TRBV10-3
d_gene: NA
CDR3aa: CAISPRTGIYNEQFF

v_gene: TRBV5-1
d_gene: NA
CDR3aa: CASSFRTGAATDTQYF

v_gene: TRBV5-6
d_gene: NA
CDR3aa: CASSLEGAQFF

v_gene: TRBV2
d_gene: NA
CDR3aa: CASSPLEMSNEKLFF

v_gene: TRBV5-1
d_gene: NA
CDR3aa: CASGDRPSYEQYF

v_gene: TRBV7-2
d_gene: TRBD2
CDR3aa: CASSLASGSYYEQYF

v_gene: TRBV10-3
d_gene: NA
CDR3aa: CAIRATENEKLFF

v_gene: TRBV6-5
d_gene: NA
CDR3aa: CASRRQATYEQYF

v_gene: TRBV12-5
d_gene: NA
CDR3aa: CASGRRADTNTGELFF

v_gene: TRBV5-1
d_gene: NA
CDR3aa: CASSLGGLPTPGELFF

v_gene: TRBV7-9
d_gene: NA
CDR3aa: CASSPNAPAQYF

v_gene: TRBV5-6
d_gene: NA
CDR3aa: CASSSRLSGELFF

v_gene: TRBV10-3
d_gene: NA
CDR3aa: CAIKKGFTGNTIYF

v_gene: TRBV10-3
d_gene: TRBD2
CDR3aa: CAISGGDSDTQYF